Below are 15 T cell receptor beta chains sequenced from a single sample in a study of T-cell memory formation after mild COVID-19. In TCRdb, the 5' RACE reads were re-called with MiXCR into one record per CDR3 protein. The profile shows nearly 350,000 distinct CDR3 sequences, roughly 13% of them singletons. Source material: PBMCs or a T cell subset sorted from them (not recorded which). These receptors came from a man between 18 and 29 years old who had mild COVID-19 (a few samples of this study predate the infection). Cell type and time point are not known.

V usage is TRBV6-1 and J usage is TRBJ1-2; D not certain. Trimming took off 11 bases at V and 4 bases at J, with 14 bases between the two ends. This CDR3 region has 12 residues. Germline V gene data show CDR1 as MNHNS and CDR2 as SASEGT. The CDR3 loop is CAGHHRIYGYTF. DNA for the CDR3: TGTGCCGGTCACCACAGAATCTATGGCTACACCTTC.

V is TRBV5-1 and J is TRBJ2-6; maybe TRBD2 (5 bases). The CDR3 extends over 16 amino acids. From germline, CDR1 is SGHRS and CDR2 YFSETQ. Trimming took 0 bases from V and 2 from J, leaving 9 bases between them. The CDR3 region has the DNA TGCGCCAGCAGCTTGGCCGCCGGGACTGGGGCCAACGTCCTGACTTTC. It encodes CASSLAAGTGANVLTF.

This CDR3 is CASSLTTRGANEQFF. As DNA, the CDR3 is TGTGCCAGCAGCCTAACGACTAGAGGTGCGAATGAGCAGTTCTTC. This chain connects TRBV27 to TRBJ2-1; weak D call: TRBD2 (6 bases). CDR3 size: 15 residues. The germline gives CDR1 MNHEY, CDR2 SMNVEV (reference sequence). V lost 6 bases and J 7 bases, leaving 19 bases between the germline ends.

The rearrangement uses TRBV7-2 and TRBJ2-4, with TRBD1 matching 9 bases. The CDR3 extends over 18 amino acids. The V segment lost 5 bases and the J segment 3 bases; nucleotides outside the gene matches: 14. Germline CDR1 reads SGHTA; CDR2 reads FQGNSA. The CDR3 is CASSLGTGIFPVKNIQYF. Here the CDR3 DNA reads TGTGCCAGCAGCCTAGGGACAGGGATATTCCCAGTCAAAAACATTCAGTACTTC.

This clonotype appeared a few times. CDR3 residues: CASSPEWGNTEAFF. The DNA of the CDR3 is TGTGCCAGCAGCCCTGAATGGGGGAACACTGAAGCTTTCTTT. J is TRBJ1-1 and V is TRBV3-1, with D unresolved. The CDR3 length is 14 residues. V was clipped by 4 bases and J by 1 base, with 10 bases between them. Looked up from germline, CDR1 is LGHDT and CDR2 is YNNKEL (reference sequence).

This clonotype came up a few times. The chain recombines TRBV4-2 with TRBJ2-3, with D possibly being TRBD2 (6 bases). The CDR3 length is 16 residues. V dropped 4 bases and J dropped 0 bases, with 14 bases sitting between them. The germline gives CDR1 LGHNA, CDR2 YNFKEQ. The CDR3 DNA reads TGTGCCAGCAGCCTCGAGGGACTGCGAAGCACAGATACGCAGTATTTT. Its translation is CASSLEGLRSTDTQYF.

The gene calls are TRBV5-6 and TRBJ2-1, with D maybe TRBD1 (5 bases). V was trimmed by 0 bases and J by 14 bases, leaving 9 bases between them. Germline V gene sequence: CDR1 SGHDT, CDR2 YYEEEE. The CDR3 length is 11 residues. Written as DNA, the CDR3 is TGTGCCAGCAGCTTGGAGGACATCGAGTTCTTC. It translates to CASSLEDIEFF.

This chain connects TRBV29-1 to TRBJ2-5, with D maybe TRBD1 (6 bases). The CDR3 consists of 13 residues. Germline V lookup: CDR1 SQVTM, CDR2 ANQGSEA. The V end was cut by 7 bases, the J end by 5 bases, with 17 bases between. Here the CDR3 reads CSAVRGLGETQYF. CDR3 DNA: TGCAGCGCGGTGAGGGGGTTGGGGGAGACCCAGTACTTC.

The chain recombines TRBV7-9 with TRBJ2-5, with a tentative D call TRBD1 (6 bases). Trimming left V 3 bases short and J 5 bases short, with 16 bases between. The germline gives CDR1 SEHNR, CDR2 FQNEAQ (reference sequence). The CDR3 length is 15 residues. The CDR3 DNA reads as TGTGCCAGCAGCTTCGTCCAGGGGAATTATGAGACCCAGTACTTC. Translation gives CASSFVQGNYETQYF.

The chain is built from TRBV11-2 and TRBJ1-4; D is unclear. The CDR3 has 15 residues. In germline, CDR1 is SGHAT, CDR2 FQNNGV. V gave up 4 bases and J gave up 8 bases, with 17 bases separating them. The CDR3 DNA sequence: TGTGCCAGCAGCTCAGGCGGCTTCGGGGAGGAAAAACTGTTTTTT. It yields the protein CASSSGGFGEEKLFF.

The table lists this clonotype with a few counts. CDR3: CASSQGGLGANVLTF. As DNA, the CDR3 is TGTGCCAGCAGCCAAGGGGGGCTTGGGGCCAACGTCCTGACTTTC. The chain joins TRBV4-2 to TRBJ2-6; perhaps TRBD1 as D (6 bases). V dropped 1 base and J dropped 3 bases, with 7 bases sitting between them. Germline V gives CDR1 LGHNA, CDR2 YNFKEQ. There are 15 residues in the CDR3.

The chain joins TRBV7-2 to TRBJ1-2; TRBD1 is a possible D gene (6 bases). This CDR3 has 14 amino acids. V shed 5 bases and J shed 7 bases, with 17 bases lying between them. Germline CDR1 reads SGHTA; CDR2 reads FQGNSA. The CDR3 spells CASSPPGARGGYTF. In DNA form, the CDR3 reads TGTGCCAGCAGCCCCCCGGGGGCGCGTGGTGGCTACACCTTC. Combining the CDR3 with reference TRBV7-2 and TRBJ1-2 gives the whole variable domain GAGVSQSPSNKVTEKGKDVELRCDPISGHTALYWYRQSLGQGLEFLIYFQGNSAPDKSGLPSDRFSAERTGGSVSTLTIQRTQQEDSAVYLCASSPPGARGGYTFGSGTRLTVV.

This clonotype was detected only a few times. The chain recombines TRBV20-1 with TRBJ2-4, with D tentatively TRBD1 (6 bases). Germline V gene data show CDR1 as DFQATT and CDR2 as SNEGSKA (reference sequence). The CDR3 is 17 amino acids. The V and J ends lost 5 bases and 0 bases respectively, with 20 bases between them. The CDR3 reads CSAERDWTVVAKNIQYF. The CDR3 coding sequence is TGCAGTGCTGAACGAGATTGGACAGTCGTAGCCAAAAACATTCAGTACTTC.

This clonotype was recorded a few times. The CDR3 loop reads CASSPGGRGLNTEAFF. In DNA form, the CDR3 reads TGTGCCAGCAGCCCCGGCGGAAGGGGATTGAACACTGAAGCTTTCTTT. The chain recombines TRBV14 with TRBJ1-1; maybe TRBD1 (5 bases). Germline-derived CDR1 and CDR2 are SGHDN and FVKESK. V was clipped by 4 bases and J by 0 bases, with 15 bases between them. The CDR3 runs to 16 residues.

In this sample, this clonotype is medium-sized (0.01 to 0.1%). This sequence joins TRBV11-3 and TRBJ2-1; 15 bases match TRBD2. From germline, CDR1 is SGHNT and CDR2 YENEEA. This CDR3 has 16 amino acids. Germline trimming cut 1 base from V and 6 bases from J; bases unmatched to any gene: 1. The chain's CDR3 is CASSLGTSGGANEQFF. DNA of the CDR3: TGTGCCAGCAGCTTAGGGACTAGCGGGGGGGCCAATGAGCAGTTCTTC.